This TCR beta chain was recovered during a study of patients and donors after allogeneic stem cell transplantation. The V gene end was trimmed by 2 bases and the J gene end by 6 bases; junction bases not matched to a gene: 7. CDR3 size: 15 residues. Germline assignment: CDR1 DFQATT and CDR2 SNEGSKA (reference sequence). MiXCR, applied by TCRdb to the RT-PCR reads, yields one record per CDR3 protein. The table includes 410,000 or so distinct CDR3 sequences, approximately 16% detected once. Sequences were obtained from blood, either unsorted or a sorted T cell fraction (not recorded which). V is TRBV20-1 and J is TRBJ2-2, with 9 bases aligning to TRBD1. This TCR came from a human donor who was either an allogeneic HSCT recipient or a stem cell or donor lymphocyte infusion donor (not recorded which). It is not recorded whose cells these are; they may come from a transplant donor. As DNA, the CDR3 is TGCAGTGCTAGACGAACAGGGGGCCTATCCGGGGAGCTGTTTTTT. Translation gives CSARRTGGLSGELFF.